Below are 10 T cell receptor beta chains sequenced from a single sample in a study of OX40 agonist ivuxolimab in advanced cancers. The data were produced by immunoSEQ multiplex PCR, yet TCRdb's version contains in-frame clones alone and is incomplete. The sample carries some 60,000 clones, over 75% recorded once. The specimen was CD4+ or CD8+ T cells sorted from blood, collected in a trial of the OX40 agonist ivuxolimab. The receptors here all came from an adult with an advanced solid tumor such as melanoma, head and neck, liver or kidney cancer.

The CDR3 here is CASSQTQDRDRFGYTF. The CDR3 DNA sequence: TGCGCCAGCAGCCAGACCCAGGACCGTGATCGTTTTGGCTACACCTTC. The gene calls are TRBV4-1 and TRBJ1-2; D remains unclear. The CDR3 is made up of 16 amino acids. Germline CDR1 and CDR2: MGHRA and YSYEKL. Trimming took 3 bases from V and 7 from J, leaving 21 bases between them.

The chain is built from TRBV7-3 and TRBJ2-7; 8 positions agree with TRBD2. The CDR3 contains 15 residues. The germline V gene encodes CDR1 SGHTA and CDR2 FQGTGA. The V gene end was trimmed by 5 bases and the J gene end by 3 bases; junction bases not matched to a gene: 9. This CDR3 is CASSPRSGADYEQYF. CDR3 nucleotide sequence: TGTGCCAGCAGCCCCCGTAGCGGGGCTGACTACGAGCAGTACTTC.

This chain joins TRBV28 and TRBJ2-7, with D tentatively TRBD2 (5 bases). Trimming left V 9 bases short and J 3 bases short, with 18 bases between. Germline V gene data show CDR1 as MDHEN and CDR2 as SYDVKM. There are 14 residues in the CDR3. The CDR3 DNA follows: TGTGCCAGTTCCGTGAGCGGCCCCATCTACGAGCAGTACTTC. Translation gives CASSVSGPIYEQYF.

The chain couples TRBV29-1 to TRBJ1-1; D is unresolved. The ends were cut back, 0 bases at V and 4 bases at J, with 9 bases in the middle. CDR1 and CDR2 from the germline V gene are SQVTM and ANQGSEA. The CDR3 is 13 residues long. In nucleotides, the CDR3 is TGCAGCGTTGAAGAATCGAAGAGCACTGAAGCTTTCTTT. Protein: CSVEESKSTEAFF.

This clone occurred a few times. V usage is TRBV4-1 and J usage is TRBJ1-2; 10 nucleotides agree with TRBD1. The V segment lost 5 bases and the J segment 4 bases; nucleotides outside the gene matches: 16. CDR3 length equals 18 residues. Germline assignment: CDR1 MGHRA and CDR2 YSYEKL. CDR3 sequence (DNA): TGCGCCAGCAGCTCAAGACAGCTCGGTTGGGACAGGGGCTATGGCTACACCTTC. This sequence encodes CASSSRQLGWDRGYGYTF.

The chain links TRBV11-2 to TRBJ1-2; 9 bases match TRBD1. The CDR3 runs 15 residues. With 6 bases clipped from V and 6 bases from J, the junction kept 11 bases outside the gene matches. From germline, CDR1 is SGHAT and CDR2 FQNNGV. DNA for the CDR3: TGTGCCAGCAGTCGCACAGGGGGCGCGATTAATGGCTACACCTTC. Translating gives CASSRTGGAINGYTF.

This rearrangement joins TRBV9 to TRBJ1-1; D is unresolved. V dropped 2 bases and J dropped 0 bases, with 8 bases sitting between them. CDR1 and CDR2 from the germline V gene are SGDLS and YYNGEE. The CDR3 is made up of 14 amino acids. The CDR3 region is CASSVRQVNTEAFF. The CDR3 nucleotides are TGTGCCAGCAGCGTGAGACAAGTGAACACTGAAGCTTTCTTT.

The rearrangement links TRBV5-1 to TRBJ1-1; D is unclear. The CDR3 is 14 residues long. Germline V gives CDR1 SGHRS, CDR2 YFSETQ. Trimming removed 0 bases at V and 3 bases at J, with 9 bases between. Here the CDR3 reads CASSLDGQYTEAFF. As DNA, the CDR3 is TGCGCCAGCAGCTTGGACGGGCAGTACACTGAAGCTTTCTTT. The complete variable domain, with remaining parts taken from reference TRBV5-1 and TRBJ1-1, reads KAGVTQTPRYLIKTRGQQVTLSCSPISGHRSVSWYQQTPGQGLQFLFEYFSETQRNKGNFPGRFSGRQFSNSRSEMNVSTLELGDSALYLCASSLDGQYTEAFFGQGTRLTVV.

The V call is TRBV19, the J call TRBJ2-3; tentatively, D is TRBD1 (7 bases). CDR3 length: 14 amino acids. The V gene's germline CDR1 is LNHDA and CDR2 SQIVND (reference sequence). Trimming removed 10 bases at V and 3 bases at J, with 17 bases between. The CDR3 region is CATRGTVSTDTQYF. In nucleotides, the CDR3 is TGTGCCACCCGGGGGACAGTAAGTACAGATACGCAGTATTTT.

The chain has TRBV6-5 and TRBJ2-2; 9 bases align to TRBD2. The V and J ends lost 7 bases and 5 bases, in that order; junction bases with no gene match: 5. This CDR3 has 14 residues. Germline assignment: CDR1 MNHEY and CDR2 SVGAGI. The CDR3 DNA follows: TGTGCCAGCACAACTAGCGGGTTAACCGGGGAGCTGTTTTTT. Its translation is CASTTSGLTGELFF.